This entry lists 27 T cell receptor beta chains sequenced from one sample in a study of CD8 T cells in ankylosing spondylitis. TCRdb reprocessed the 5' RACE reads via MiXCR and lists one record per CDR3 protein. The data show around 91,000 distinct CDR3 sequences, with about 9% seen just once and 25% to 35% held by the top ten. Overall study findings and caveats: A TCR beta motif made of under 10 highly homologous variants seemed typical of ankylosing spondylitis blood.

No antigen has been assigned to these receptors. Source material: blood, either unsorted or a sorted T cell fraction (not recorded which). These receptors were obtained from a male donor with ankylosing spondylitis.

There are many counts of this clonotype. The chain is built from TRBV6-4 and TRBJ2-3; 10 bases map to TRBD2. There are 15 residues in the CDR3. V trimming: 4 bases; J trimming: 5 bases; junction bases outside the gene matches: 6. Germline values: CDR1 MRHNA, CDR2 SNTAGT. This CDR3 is CASSGSSGSGDTQYF. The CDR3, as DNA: TGTGCCAGCAGTGGGTCTAGCGGGAGTGGAGATACGCAGTATTTT.

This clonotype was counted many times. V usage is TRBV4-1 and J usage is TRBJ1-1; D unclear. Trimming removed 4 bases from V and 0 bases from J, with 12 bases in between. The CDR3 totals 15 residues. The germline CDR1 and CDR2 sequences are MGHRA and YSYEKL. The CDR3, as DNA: TGCGCCAGCAGCCTAGTCGCCCCCATGAACACTGAAGCTTTCTTT. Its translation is CASSLVAPMNTEAFF.

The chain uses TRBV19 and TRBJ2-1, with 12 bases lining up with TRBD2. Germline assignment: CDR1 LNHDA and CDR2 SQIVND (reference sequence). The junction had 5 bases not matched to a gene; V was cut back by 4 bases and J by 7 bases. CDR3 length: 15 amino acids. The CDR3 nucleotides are TGTGCCAGTAGTAAGGGACTAGCGGGCCGAAATGAGCAGTTCTTC. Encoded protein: CASSKGLAGRNEQFF.

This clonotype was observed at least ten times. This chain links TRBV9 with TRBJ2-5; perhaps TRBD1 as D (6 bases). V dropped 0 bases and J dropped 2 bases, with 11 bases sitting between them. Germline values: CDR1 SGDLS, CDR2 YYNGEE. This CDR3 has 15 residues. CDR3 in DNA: TGTGCCAGCAGCGTAGGGGGACACCCACAAGAGACCCAGTACTTC. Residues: CASSVGGHPQETQYF.

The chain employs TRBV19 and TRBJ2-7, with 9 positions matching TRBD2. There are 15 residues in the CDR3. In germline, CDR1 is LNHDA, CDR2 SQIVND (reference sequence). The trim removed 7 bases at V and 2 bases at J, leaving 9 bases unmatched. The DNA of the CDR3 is TGTGCCAGTAAAGCGGAGGCTAGCGGGACCTACGAGCAGTACTTC. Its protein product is CASKAEASGTYEQYF.

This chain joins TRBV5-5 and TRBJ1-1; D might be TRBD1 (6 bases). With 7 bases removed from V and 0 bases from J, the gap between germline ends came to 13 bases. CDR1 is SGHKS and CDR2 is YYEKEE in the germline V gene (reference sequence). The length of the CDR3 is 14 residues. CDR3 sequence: CASARGTMNTEAFF. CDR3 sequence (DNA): TGTGCCAGCGCAAGGGGGACGATGAACACTGAAGCTTTCTTT.

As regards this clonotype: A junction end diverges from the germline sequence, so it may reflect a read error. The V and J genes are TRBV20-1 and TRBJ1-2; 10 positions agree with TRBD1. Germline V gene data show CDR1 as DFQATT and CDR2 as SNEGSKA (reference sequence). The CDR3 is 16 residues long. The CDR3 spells CCAPTGGFLPNYGYTF. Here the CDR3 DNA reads TGCTGTGCACCGACAGGGGGCTTCTTACCTAACTATGGCTACACCTTC.

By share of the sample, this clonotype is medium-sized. CDR3 sequence (DNA): TGCGCCAGCAGCGATGGCGGTGGGGACTACGAGCAGTACTTC. Amino acids: CASSDGGGDYEQYF. The J gene is TRBJ2-7, the V gene TRBV5-1; D uncertain. Trimming stripped 4 bases from V and 3 bases from J, with 14 bases between. The CDR3 length is 14 residues. Germline-derived CDR1 and CDR2 are SGHRS and YFSETQ.

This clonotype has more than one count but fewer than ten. This chain's CDR3 is CASSLQEGTPSREQYV. The CDR3 region has the DNA TGTGCCAGCAGTTTACAGGAGGGAACCCCTTCGAGGGAGCAGTACGTC. J is TRBJ2-7 and V is TRBV27, with D perhaps matching TRBD2 (6 bases). V was trimmed by 2 bases and J by 7 bases, leaving 21 bases between them. CDR1 is MNHEY and CDR2 is SMNVEV in the germline V gene (reference sequence). There are 16 residues in the CDR3.

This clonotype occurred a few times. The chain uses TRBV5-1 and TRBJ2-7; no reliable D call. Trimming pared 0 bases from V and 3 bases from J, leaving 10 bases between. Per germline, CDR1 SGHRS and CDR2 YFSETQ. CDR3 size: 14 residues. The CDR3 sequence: CASSLVRKYYEQYF. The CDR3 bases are TGCGCCAGCAGCTTGGTACGGAAGTACTACGAGCAGTACTTC. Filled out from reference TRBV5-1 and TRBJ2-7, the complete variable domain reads KAGVTQTPRYLIKTRGQQVTLSCSPISGHRSVSWYQQTPGQGLQFLFEYFSETQRNKGNFPGRFSGRQFSNSRSEMNVSTLELGDSALYLCASSLVRKYYEQYFGPGTRLTVT.

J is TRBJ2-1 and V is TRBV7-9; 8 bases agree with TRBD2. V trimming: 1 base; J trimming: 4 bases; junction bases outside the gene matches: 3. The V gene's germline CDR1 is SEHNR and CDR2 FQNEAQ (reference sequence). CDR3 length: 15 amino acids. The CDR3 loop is CASSLDSGEYNEQFF. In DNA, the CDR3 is TGTGCCAGCAGCTTAGATAGCGGGGAGTACAATGAGCAGTTCTTC.

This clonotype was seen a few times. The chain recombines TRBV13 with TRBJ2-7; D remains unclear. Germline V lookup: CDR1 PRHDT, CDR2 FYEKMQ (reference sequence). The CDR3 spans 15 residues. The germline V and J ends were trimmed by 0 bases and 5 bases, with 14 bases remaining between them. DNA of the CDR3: TGTGCCAGCAGCTTAGGACAGAGTAAGACCCACGAGCAGTACTTC. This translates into CASSLGQSKTHEQYF. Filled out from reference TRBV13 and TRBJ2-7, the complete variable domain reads AAGVIQSPRHLIKEKRETATLKCYPIPRHDTVYWYQQGPGQDPQFLISFYEKMQSDKGSIPDRFSAQQFSDYHSELNMSSLELGDSALYFCASSLGQSKTHEQYFGPGTRLTVT.

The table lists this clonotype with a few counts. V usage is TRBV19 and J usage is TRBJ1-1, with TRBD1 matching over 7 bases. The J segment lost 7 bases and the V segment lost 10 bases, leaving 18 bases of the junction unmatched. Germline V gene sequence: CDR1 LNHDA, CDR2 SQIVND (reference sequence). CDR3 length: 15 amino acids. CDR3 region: CATEQYRGGLGEAFF. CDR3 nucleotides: TGTGCCACCGAACAATACAGGGGCGGGTTGGGTGAAGCTTTCTTT.

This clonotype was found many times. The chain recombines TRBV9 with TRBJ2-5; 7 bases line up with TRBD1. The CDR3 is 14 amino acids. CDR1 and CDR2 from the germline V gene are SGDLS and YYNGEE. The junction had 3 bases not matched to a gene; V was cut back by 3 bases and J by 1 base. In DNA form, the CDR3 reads TGTGCCAGCAGCGCCGGGACAGTCCAAGAGACCCAGTACTTC. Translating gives CASSAGTVQETQYF.

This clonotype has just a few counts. CDR3 in DNA: TGTGCCACCAGTGACCCGGGCTCTGGGGCCAACGTCCTGACTTTC. Its translation is CATSDPGSGANVLTF. This chain uses TRBV24-1 with TRBJ2-6; D ambiguous. Looked up from germline, CDR1 is KGHDR and CDR2 is SFDVKD. CDR3 size: 15 residues. The germline V and J ends were trimmed by 4 bases and 0 bases, with 6 bases remaining between them.

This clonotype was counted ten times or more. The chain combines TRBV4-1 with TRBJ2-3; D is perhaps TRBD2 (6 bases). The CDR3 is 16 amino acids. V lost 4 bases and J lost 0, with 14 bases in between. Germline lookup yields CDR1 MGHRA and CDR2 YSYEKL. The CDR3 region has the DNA TGCGCCAGCAGCCGGAGGGGAGCGGCTAGCACAGATACGCAGTATTTT. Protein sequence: CASSRRGAASTDTQYF.

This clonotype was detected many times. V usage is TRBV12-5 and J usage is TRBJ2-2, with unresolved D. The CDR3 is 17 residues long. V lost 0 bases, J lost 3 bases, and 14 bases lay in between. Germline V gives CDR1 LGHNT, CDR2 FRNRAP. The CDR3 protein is CASGLVLSEADTGELFF. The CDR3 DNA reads TGTGCTAGTGGTTTGGTTTTATCGGAAGCCGACACCGGGGAGCTGTTTTTT. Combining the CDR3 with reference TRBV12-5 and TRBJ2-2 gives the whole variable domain DARVTQTPRHKVTEMGQEVTMRCQPILGHNTVFWYRQTMMQGLELLAYFRNRAPLDDSGMPKDRFSAEMPDATLATLKIQPSEPRDSAVYFCASGLVLSEADTGELFFGEGSRLTVL.

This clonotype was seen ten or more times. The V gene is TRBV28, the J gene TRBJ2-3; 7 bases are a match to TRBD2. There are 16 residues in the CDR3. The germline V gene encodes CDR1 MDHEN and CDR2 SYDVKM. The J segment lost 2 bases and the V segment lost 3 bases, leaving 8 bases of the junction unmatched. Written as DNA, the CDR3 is TGTGCCAGCAGTTTGGCGGGAGAGCGGGTCACAGATACGCAGTATTTT. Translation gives CASSLAGERVTDTQYF. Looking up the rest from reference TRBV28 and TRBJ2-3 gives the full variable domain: DVKVTQSSRYLVKRTGEKVFLECVQDMDHENMFWYRQDPGLGLRLIYFSYDVKMKEKGDIPEGYSVSREKKERFSLILESASTNQTSMYLCASSLAGERVTDTQYFGPGTRLTVL.

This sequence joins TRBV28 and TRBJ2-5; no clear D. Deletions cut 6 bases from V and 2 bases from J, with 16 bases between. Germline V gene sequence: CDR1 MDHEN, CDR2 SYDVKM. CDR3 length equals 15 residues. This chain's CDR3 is CASSTPQDGQETQYF. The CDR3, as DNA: TGTGCCAGCAGCACCCCTCAAGACGGACAAGAGACCCAGTACTTC.

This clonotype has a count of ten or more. The CDR3 nucleotides read TGCAGTGCTTGCCGACTCGACCAGGGAGCCGTGGGCACAGATACGCAGTATTTT. It specifies CSACRLDQGAVGTDTQYF. The chain has TRBV20-1 and TRBJ2-3; D is perhaps TRBD1 or TRBD2 (5 bases each). The CDR3 runs to 18 residues. Germline values: CDR1 DFQATT, CDR2 SNEGSKA (reference sequence). Trimming stripped 5 bases from V and 1 base from J, with 25 bases between.

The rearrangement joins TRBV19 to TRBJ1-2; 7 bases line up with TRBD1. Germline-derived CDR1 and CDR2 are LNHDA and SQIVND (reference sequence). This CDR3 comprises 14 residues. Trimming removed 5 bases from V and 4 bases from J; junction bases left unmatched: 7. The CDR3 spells CASSPRDSSYGYTF. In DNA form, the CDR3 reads TGTGCCAGTAGTCCTCGGGACAGCTCCTATGGCTACACCTTC.

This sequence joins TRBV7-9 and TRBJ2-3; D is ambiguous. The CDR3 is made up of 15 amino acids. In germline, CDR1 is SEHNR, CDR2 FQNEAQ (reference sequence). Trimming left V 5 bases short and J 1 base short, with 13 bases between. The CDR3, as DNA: TGTGCCAGCAGCACAATTGGACGGCGCACAGATACGCAGTATTTT. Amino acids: CASSTIGRRTDTQYF.

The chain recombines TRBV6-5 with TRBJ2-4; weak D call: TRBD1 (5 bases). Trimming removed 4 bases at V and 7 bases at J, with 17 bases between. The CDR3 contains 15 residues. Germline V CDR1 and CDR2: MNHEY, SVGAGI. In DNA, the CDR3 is TGTGCCAGCAGTTCCCCTGATGACAGTAAGAACATTCAGTACTTC. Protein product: CASSSPDDSKNIQYF.

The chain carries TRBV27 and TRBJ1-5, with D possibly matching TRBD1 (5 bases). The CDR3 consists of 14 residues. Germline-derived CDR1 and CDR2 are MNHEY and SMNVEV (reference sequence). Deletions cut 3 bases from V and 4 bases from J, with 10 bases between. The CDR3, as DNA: TGTGCCAGCAGTTTGTTGGGGACGAATCAGCCCCAGCATTTT. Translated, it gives CASSLLGTNQPQHF.

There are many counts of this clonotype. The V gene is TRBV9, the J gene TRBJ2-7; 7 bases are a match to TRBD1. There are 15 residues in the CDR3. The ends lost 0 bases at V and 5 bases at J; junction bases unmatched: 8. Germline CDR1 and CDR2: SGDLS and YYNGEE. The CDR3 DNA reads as TGTGCCAGCAGCGTAGGAGGGACAGTTAAGGACGAGCAGTACTTC. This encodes CASSVGGTVKDEQYF.

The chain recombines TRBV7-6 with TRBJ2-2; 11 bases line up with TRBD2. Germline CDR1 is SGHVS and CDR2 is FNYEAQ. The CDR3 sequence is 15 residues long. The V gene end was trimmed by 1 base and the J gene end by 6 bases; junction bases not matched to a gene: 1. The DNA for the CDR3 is TGTGCCAGCAGCTTAGAACTAGCGGGAGCCGGGGAGCTGTTTTTT. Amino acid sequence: CASSLELAGAGELFF.

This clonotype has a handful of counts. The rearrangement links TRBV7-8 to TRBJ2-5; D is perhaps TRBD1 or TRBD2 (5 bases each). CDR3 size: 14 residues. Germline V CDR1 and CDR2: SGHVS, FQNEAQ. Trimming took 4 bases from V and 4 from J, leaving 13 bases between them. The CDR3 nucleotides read TGTGCCAGCAGCTCGGGACCGCGAGGAGAGACCCAGTACTTC. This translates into CASSSGPRGETQYF. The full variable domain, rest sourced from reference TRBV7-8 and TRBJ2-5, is GAGVSQSPRYKVAKRGQDVALRCDPISGHVSLFWYQQALGQGPEFLTYFQNEAQLDKSGLPSDRFFAERPEGSVSTLKIQRTQQEDSAVYLCASSSGPRGETQYFGPGTRLLVL.